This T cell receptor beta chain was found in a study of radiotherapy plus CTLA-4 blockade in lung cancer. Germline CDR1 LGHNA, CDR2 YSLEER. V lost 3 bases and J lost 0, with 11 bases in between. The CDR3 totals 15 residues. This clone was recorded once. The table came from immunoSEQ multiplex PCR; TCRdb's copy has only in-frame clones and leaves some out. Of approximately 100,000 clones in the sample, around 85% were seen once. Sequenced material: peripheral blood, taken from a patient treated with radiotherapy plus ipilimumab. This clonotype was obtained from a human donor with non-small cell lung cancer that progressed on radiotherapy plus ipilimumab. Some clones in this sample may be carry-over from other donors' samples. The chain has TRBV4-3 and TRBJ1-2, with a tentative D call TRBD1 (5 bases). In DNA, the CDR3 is TGCGCCAGCAGCCATCTGGGGGAAACTAACTATGGCTACACCTTC. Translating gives CASSHLGETNYGYTF.